This passage covers 7 T cell receptor beta chains from one sample sequenced in a study of T cells in Graves' hyperthyroidism and ophthalmopathy. It was RNA transcripts that yielded the amplified TCR beta CDR3 regions. TCR CDR3 regions were first amplified by RT-PCR with HTBI primers. TCRdb recomputed calls from the multiplex PCR reads with MiXCR, one row per CDR3 protein. The repertoire holds a few hundred thousand distinct CDR3 sequences, with under 15% as singletons. Sequenced: blood. The receptors were gathered from a woman in her 30s with Graves' hyperthyroidism.

The chain is built from TRBV6-2 or TRBV6-3 and TRBJ1-1, with D unresolved. The CDR3 contains 11 residues. Germline-derived CDR1 and CDR2 are MNHEY and SVGEGT. V shed 7 bases and J shed 1 base, with 4 bases lying between them. The CDR3 nucleotides read TGTGCCAGCACCCCGAACACTGAAGCTTTCTTT. Amino acid sequence: CASTPNTEAFF.

The J gene is TRBJ2-1, the V gene TRBV20-1; TRBD1 agrees at 8 bases. The V gene's germline CDR1 is DFQATT and CDR2 SNEGSKA (reference sequence). With 3 bases clipped from V and 6 bases from J, the junction kept 4 bases outside the gene matches. The CDR3 has 13 amino acids. In nucleotides, the CDR3 is TGCAGTGCTAGGCGGCAGGGGGCCAATGAGCAGTTCTTC. Its protein product is CSARRQGANEQFF.

This clonotype has more than one count but fewer than ten. Germline is not matched at one junction end, which may reflect a read error. The V gene is TRBV29-1, the J gene TRBJ2-1; possibly TRBD1 for D (6 bases). CDR3 size: 12 residues. Per germline, CDR1 SQVTM and CDR2 ANQGSEA. The CDR3 protein is CSVEDGAGEQSF. Written as DNA, the CDR3 is TGCAGCGTTGAAGATGGGGCAGGGGAGCAGTCCTTC.

The chain employs TRBV18 and TRBJ2-7, with D maybe TRBD1 (5 bases). Deletions cut 2 bases from V and 4 bases from J, with 15 bases between. The CDR3 runs to 15 residues. CDR1 and CDR2 (germline): KGHSH, LQKENI. CDR3 sequence: CASSPVGLVGYEQYF. The DNA of the CDR3 is TGTGCCAGCTCACCAGTGGGGCTAGTTGGTTACGAGCAGTACTTC.

About this clonotype: This clone may be a read error of a much larger clone one base away. The chain uses TRBV6-1 and TRBJ1-5, with D unclear. The V end was cut by 1 base, the J end by 5 bases, with 6 bases between. The CDR3 is made up of 13 amino acids. Germline CDR1 MNHNS, CDR2 SASEGT. The CDR3: CASSEGSDQPQHF. CDR3 nucleotide sequence: TGTGCCAGCAGTGAAGGTTCGGATCAGCCCCAGCATTTT.

This clonotype was counted ten times or more. The CDR3 nucleotides are TGTGCCAGCAGCAAAGCGGGGGCTAGCACAGATACGCAGTATTTT. It codes for CASSKAGASTDTQYF. The rearrangement links TRBV12-3 or TRBV12-4 to TRBJ2-3; 8 bases agree with TRBD2. J lost 0 bases, V lost 6 bases, and 5 bases had no gene match. This CDR3 is built from 15 residues.

Many counts were recorded for this clonotype. This sequence joins TRBV6-9 and TRBJ2-5, with TRBD2 matching over 7 bases. With V trimmed by 0 bases and J by 3 bases, 10 bases remained unmatched. CDR1 is MNHGY and CDR2 is SVAAGI in the germline V gene. The CDR3 consists of 17 residues. CDR3 coding DNA: TGTGCCAGCAGTTATTCAGCGGGACCCGCCCTTGAAGAGACCCAGTACTTC. Translated, it gives CASSYSAGPALEETQYF.